The subject of this entry is one TCR beta chain. Its matching antigen is unknown. The data stem from a study of T cell responses to AZD1222 COVID-19 vaccine. Regarding the study as a whole: Clonal diversity was possibly underestimated, and the donors were mostly white British, with more females. With dominance at 160-218 and 743-854, vaccine-associated CD4 TCRs spanned spike.

Trimming took 0 bases from V and 4 from J, leaving 13 bases between them. Looked up from germline, CDR1 is SGHRS and CDR2 is YFSETQ. The CDR3 is 15 residues long. Measured with immunoSEQ multiplex PCR; TCRdb has only the in-frame clones, and not every one. The table lists tens of thousands of clones, around 90% of them singletons. Specimen: peripheral blood, collected on day 0 of AZD1222 vaccination. The chain recombines TRBV5-1 with TRBJ1-2; D is unclear. The receptor was derived from an adult in good health. CDR3 DNA: TGCGCCAGCAGCTTGGAGTCGGAGGTGGGCTATGGCTACACCTTC. It codes for CASSLESEVGYGYTF.